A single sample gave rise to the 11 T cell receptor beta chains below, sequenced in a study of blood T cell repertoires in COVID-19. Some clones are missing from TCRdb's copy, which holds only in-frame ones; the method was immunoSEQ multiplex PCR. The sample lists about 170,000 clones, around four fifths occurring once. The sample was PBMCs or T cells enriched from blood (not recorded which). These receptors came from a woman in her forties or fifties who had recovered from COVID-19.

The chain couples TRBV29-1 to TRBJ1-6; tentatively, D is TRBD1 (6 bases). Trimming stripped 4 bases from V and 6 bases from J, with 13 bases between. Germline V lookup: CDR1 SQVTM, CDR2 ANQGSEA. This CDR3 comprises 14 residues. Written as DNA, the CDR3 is TGCAGCGTTGTAACAGGGTTGGGTAATTCACCCCTCCACTTT. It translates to CSVVTGLGNSPLHF.

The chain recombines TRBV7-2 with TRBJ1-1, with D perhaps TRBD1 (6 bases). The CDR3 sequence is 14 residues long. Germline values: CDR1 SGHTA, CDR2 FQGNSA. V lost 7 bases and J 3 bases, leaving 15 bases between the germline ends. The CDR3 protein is CASKKQGIDTEAFF. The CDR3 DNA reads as TGTGCCAGCAAGAAACAGGGAATAGACACTGAAGCTTTCTTT.

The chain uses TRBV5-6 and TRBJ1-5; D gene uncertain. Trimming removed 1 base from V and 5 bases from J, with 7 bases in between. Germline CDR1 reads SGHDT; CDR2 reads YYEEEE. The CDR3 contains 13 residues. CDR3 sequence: CASSLLGDQPQHF. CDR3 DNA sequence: TGTGCCAGCAGCTTGCTCGGGGATCAGCCCCAGCATTTT.

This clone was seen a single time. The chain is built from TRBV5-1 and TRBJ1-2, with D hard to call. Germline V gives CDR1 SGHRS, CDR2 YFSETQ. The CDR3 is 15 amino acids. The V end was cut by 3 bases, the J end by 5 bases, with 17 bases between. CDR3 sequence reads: CASSSSPQDQYGYTF. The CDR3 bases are TGCGCCAGCAGCTCCTCCCCTCAGGATCAGTATGGCTACACCTTC.

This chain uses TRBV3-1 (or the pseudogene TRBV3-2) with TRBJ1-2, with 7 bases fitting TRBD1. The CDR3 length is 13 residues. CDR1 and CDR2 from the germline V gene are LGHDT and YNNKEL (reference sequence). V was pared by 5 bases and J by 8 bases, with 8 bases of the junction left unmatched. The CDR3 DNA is TGTGCCAGCAGCTCAGGACAGGTAATCGGCTACACCTTC. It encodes CASSSGQVIGYTF.

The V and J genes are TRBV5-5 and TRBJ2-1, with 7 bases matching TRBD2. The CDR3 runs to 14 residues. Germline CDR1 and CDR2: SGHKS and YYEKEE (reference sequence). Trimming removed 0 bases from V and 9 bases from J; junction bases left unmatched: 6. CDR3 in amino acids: CASSLATSFLEQFF. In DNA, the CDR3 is TGTGCCAGCAGCTTGGCGACTAGCTTCCTTGAGCAGTTCTTC.

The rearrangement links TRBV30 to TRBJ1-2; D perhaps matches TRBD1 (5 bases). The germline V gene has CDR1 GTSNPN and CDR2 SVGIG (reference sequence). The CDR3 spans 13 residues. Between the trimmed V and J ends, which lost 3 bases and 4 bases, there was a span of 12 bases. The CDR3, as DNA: TGTGCCTGGAGCACCGACAGATTCTATGGCTACACCTTC. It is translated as CAWSTDRFYGYTF.

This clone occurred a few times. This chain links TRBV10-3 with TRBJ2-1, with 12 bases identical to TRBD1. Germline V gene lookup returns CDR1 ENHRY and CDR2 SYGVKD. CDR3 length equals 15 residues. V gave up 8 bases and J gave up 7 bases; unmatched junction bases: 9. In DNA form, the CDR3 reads TGTGCCATCGAAAGGGACAGGGGGCTTACGAATGAGCAGTTCTTC. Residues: CAIERDRGLTNEQFF.

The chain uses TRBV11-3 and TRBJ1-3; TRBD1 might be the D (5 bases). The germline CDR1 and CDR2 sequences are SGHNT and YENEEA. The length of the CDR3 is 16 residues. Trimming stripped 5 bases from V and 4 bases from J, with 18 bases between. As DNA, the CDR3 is TGTGCCAGCAGCCAGCAAACAGGTCTGCTCGGAAACACCATATATTTT. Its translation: CASSQQTGLLGNTIYF.

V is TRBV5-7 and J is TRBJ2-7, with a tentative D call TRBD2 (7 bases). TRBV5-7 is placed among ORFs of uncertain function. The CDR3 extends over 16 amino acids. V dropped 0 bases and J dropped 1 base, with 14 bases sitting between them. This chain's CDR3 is CASSLARGRGSYEQYV. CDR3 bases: TGTGCCAGCAGCTTGGCCCGGGGGAGGGGGTCCTACGAGCAGTACGTC.

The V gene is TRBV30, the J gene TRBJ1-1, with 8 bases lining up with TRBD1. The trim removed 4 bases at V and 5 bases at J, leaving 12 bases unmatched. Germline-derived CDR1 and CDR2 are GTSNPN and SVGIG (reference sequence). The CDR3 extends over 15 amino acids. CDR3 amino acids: CAWNSRQGSNTEAFF. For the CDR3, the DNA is TGTGCCTGGAACAGTAGACAGGGGTCGAATACTGAAGCTTTCTTT.